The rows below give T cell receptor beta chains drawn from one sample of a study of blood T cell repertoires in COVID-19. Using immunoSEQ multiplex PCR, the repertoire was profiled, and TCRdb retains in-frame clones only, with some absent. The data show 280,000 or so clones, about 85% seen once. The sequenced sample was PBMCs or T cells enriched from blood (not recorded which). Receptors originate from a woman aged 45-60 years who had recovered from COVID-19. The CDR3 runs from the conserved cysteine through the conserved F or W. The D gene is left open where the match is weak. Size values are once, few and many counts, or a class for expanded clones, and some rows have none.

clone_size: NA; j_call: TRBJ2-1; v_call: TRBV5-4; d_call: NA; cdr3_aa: CASSLDRGGYNEQFF; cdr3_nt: TGTGCCAGCAGCTTGGACAGAGGAGGTTACAATGAGCAGTTCTTC
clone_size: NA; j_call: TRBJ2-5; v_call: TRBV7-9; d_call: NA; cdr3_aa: CASSPTFEDLQETQYF; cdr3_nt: TGTGCCAGCAGCCCCACGTTTGAGGATTTGCAAGAGACCCAGTACTTC
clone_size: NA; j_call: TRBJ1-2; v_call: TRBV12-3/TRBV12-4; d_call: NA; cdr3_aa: CASSMNYGYTF; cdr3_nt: TGTGCCAGCAGCATGAACTATGGCTACACCTTC
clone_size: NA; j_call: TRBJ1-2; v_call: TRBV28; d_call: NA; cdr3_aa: CASSTLHQGKGGYTF; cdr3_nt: TGTGCCAGCAGTACTCTCCACCAGGGGAAAGGCGGCTACACCTTC
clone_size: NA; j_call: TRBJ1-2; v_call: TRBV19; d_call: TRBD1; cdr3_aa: CASKISGQGAAPYGYTF; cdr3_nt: TGTGCCAGTAAAATCTCAGGGCAGGGGGCCGCTCCCTATGGCTACACCTTC
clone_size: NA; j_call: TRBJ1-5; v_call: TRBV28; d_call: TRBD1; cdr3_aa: CASSSAGTDNQPQHF; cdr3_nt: TGTGCCAGCAGTTCGGCCGGGACAGACAATCAGCCCCAGCATTTT
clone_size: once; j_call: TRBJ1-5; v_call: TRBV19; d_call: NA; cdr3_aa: CASSNPPGQRDSNQPQHF; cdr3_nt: TGTGCCAGTAGTAATCCCCCCGGACAGAGAGATAGCAATCAGCCCCAGCATTTT
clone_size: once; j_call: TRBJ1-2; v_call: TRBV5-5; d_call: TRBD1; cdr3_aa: CASSHRDRGRANYGYTF; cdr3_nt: TGTGCCAGCAGCCACCGGGACAGGGGACGAGCTAACTATGGCTACACCTTC
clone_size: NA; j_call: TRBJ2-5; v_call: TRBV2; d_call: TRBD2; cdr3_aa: CASRRSGGGETQYF; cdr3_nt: TGTGCCAGCCGCCGATCGGGCGGGGGGGAGACCCAGTACTTC
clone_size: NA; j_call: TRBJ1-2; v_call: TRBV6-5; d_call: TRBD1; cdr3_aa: CASSRMTGGSDGYTF; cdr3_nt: TGTGCCAGCAGTCGAATGACAGGGGGCTCGGATGGCTACACCTTC
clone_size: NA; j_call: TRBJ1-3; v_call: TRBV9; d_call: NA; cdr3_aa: CASKSGSGNTIYF; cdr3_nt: TGTGCCAGCAAGAGTGGCTCTGGAAACACCATATATTTT
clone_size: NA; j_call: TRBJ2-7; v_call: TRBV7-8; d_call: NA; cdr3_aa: CASSLDAQGGGYEQYF; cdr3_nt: TGTGCCAGCAGCTTAGATGCCCAGGGAGGGGGGTACGAGCAGTACTTC
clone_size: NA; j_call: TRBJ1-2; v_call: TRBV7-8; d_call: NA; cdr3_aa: CASSPDSSRGYTF; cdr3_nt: TGTGCCAGCAGCCCGGACAGCTCGAGGGGCTACACCTTC
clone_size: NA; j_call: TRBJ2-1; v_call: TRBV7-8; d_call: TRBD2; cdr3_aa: CASSIERGGSSYNEQFF; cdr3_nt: TGTGCCAGCAGCATTGAGCGGGGGGGATCATCCTACAATGAGCAGTTCTTC
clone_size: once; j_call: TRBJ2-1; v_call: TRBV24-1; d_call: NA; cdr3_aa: CATSARGGRNEQFF; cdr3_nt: TGTGCCACCAGTGCGAGGGGAGGTCGGAATGAGCAGTTCTTC